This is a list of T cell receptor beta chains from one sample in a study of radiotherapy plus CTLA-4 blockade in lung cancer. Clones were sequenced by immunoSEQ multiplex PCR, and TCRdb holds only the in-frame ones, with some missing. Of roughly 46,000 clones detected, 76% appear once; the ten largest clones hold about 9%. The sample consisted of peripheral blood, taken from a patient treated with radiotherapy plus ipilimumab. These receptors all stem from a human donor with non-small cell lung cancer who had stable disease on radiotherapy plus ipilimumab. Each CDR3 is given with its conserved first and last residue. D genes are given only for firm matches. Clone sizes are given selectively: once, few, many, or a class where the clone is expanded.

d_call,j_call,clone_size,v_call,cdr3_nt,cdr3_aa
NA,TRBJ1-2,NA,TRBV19,TGTGCCAGTGGCTTTTCGGACTATGGCTACACCTTC,CASGFSDYGYTF
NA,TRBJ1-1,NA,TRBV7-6,TGTGCCAGCGGTAGTCACCCAGGGACTGAAGCTTTCTTT,CASGSHPGTEAFF
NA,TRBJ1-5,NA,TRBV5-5,TGTGCCAGCAGCTTGTCCCGTAGAACAGATAGCAATCAGCCCCAGCATTTT,CASSLSRRTDSNQPQHF
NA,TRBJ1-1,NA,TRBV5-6,TGTGCCAGCAGCCCTATTTTGAACACTGAAGCTTTCTTT,CASSPILNTEAFF
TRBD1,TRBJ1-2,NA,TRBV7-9,TGTGCCAGCAGCGCAAGGACAGGGGGGCATGGCTACACCTTC,CASSARTGGHGYTF
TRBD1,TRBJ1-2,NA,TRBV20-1,TGCAGTGCCCGACAGGGGAAGGGCTACACCTTC,CSARQGKGYTF
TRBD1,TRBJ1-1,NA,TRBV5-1,TGCGCCACCGCGACAGGGGGCAGCACTGAAGCTTTCTTT,CATATGGSTEAFF
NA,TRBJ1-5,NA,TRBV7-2,TGTGCCAGCAGCTTATTTTCCAGGGATGGTCAGCCCCAGCATTTT,CASSLFSRDGQPQHF
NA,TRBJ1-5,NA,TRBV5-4,TGTGCCAGCAGCTTAGGGCAAAGGGTAAGTCCCCAGCATTTT,CASSLGQRVSPQHF
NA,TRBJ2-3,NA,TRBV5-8,TGTGCCAGCAGCTCCGGGTACGGCACAGATACGCAGTATTTT,CASSSGYGTDTQYF
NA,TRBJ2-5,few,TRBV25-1,TGTGCCAGCAGTGACCGGCGGCCAGGGGTCGTAGAGACCCAGTACTTC,CASSDRRPGVVETQYF
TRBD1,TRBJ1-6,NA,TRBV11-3,TGTGCCAGCAGAACATACAGGGGAAGCTCCTATAATTCACCCCTCCACTTT,CASRTYRGSSYNSPLHF
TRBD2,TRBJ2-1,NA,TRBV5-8,TGTGCCAGCAGTTTAGCTAGCGGTCTCTACAATGAGCAGTTCTTC,CASSLASGLYNEQFF
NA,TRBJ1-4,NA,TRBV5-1,TGCGCCAGCAGCCTGCAGGGGAGTCATAGAGAAAAACTGTTTTTT,CASSLQGSHREKLFF
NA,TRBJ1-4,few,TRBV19,TGTGCCAGTAGTCAAAGAGAAAAACTGTTTTTT,CASSQREKLFF
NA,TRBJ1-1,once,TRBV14,TGTGCCAGCAGCCAAGAAGGGCGGTGGAGGAACACTGAAGCTTTCTTT,CASSQEGRWRNTEAFF
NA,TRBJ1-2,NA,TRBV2,TGTGCCAGCAGTCCACAGACGGGCTACACCTTC,CASSPQTGYTF
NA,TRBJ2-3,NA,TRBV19,TGTGCCAGTAGTATTGAGCAGACCTACACAGATACGCAGTATTTT,CASSIEQTYTDTQYF
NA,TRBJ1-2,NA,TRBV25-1,TGTGCCAGCAGTGGGGAGGGACGGCCTTATGGCTACACCTTC,CASSGEGRPYGYTF
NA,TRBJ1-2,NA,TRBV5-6,TGTGCCAGCTCGCAGGGTCACTACTATGGCTACACCTTC,CASSQGHYYGYTF
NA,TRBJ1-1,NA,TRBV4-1,TGCGCCAGCAGCCAAGGGGACACCAATCCGCTCGAAGCTTTCTTT,CASSQGDTNPLEAFF
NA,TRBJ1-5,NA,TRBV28,TGTGCCAGCAATCGACAGCCCCAGCATTTT,CASNRQPQHF
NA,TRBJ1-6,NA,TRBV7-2,TGTGCCAGCAGCTTAGGGGCTCATCGGCGGGATTCACCCCTCCACTTT,CASSLGAHRRDSPLHF
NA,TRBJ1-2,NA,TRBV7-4,TGTGCCAGCAGCTTGGGAGGGGTTAACTATGGCTACACCTTC,CASSLGGVNYGYTF
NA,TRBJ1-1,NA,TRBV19,TGTGCCAGTAGTATAGGGATAATGGCTTTCTTT,CASSIGIMAFF
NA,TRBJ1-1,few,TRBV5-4,TGTGCCAGCAGCTTGTATGGGGGTGCTGAAGCTTTCTTT,CASSLYGGAEAFF
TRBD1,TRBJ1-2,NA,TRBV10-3,TGTGCCATCAGTGAGCCGGACAGGGAGGTTAATGGCTACACCTTC,CAISEPDREVNGYTF
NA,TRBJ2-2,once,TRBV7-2,TGTGCCAGCAGCACTATTGGGGAGCTGTTTTTT,CASSTIGELFF
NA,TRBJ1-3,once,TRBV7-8,TGTGCCAGCAGCTTAGGTTCCCCACCTGGAAACACCATATATTTT,CASSLGSPPGNTIYF
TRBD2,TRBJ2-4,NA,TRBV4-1,TGCGCCAGCAGCCAAGCCGGGACTAGCGGGGCAGGCATTCAGTACTTC,CASSQAGTSGAGIQYF
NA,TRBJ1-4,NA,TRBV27,TGTGCCAGCAGTTTCGAAGAGAGGGGTGAAAAACTGTTTTTT,CASSFEERGEKLFF
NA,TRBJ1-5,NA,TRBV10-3,TGTGCCATTGGACAGCCAAATCAGCCCCAGCATTTT,CAIGQPNQPQHF
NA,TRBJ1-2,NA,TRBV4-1,TGCGCCAGCAGCCAAGGGGACGGCTATGGCTACACCTTC,CASSQGDGYGYTF
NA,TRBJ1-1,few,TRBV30,TGTGCCTGGAGTAGGGGACGGTCCCTGAACACTGAAGCTTTCTTT,CAWSRGRSLNTEAFF
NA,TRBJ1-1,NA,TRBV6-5,TGTGCCAGCAGTTACACGCCGGCGGGCACTGAAGCTTTCTTT,CASSYTPAGTEAFF
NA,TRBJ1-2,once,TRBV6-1,TGTGCCAGCAGTGAAGCGCTTCAGGGGCATGGCTACACCTTC,CASSEALQGHGYTF
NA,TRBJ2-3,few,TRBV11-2,TGTGCCAGCAGCTTAGGTCCCTACACCACAGATACGCAGTATTTT,CASSLGPYTTDTQYF
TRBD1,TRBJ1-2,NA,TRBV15,TGTGCCACCAGCAGCCTTAGGGACAGCAGGAAAATCTTC,CATSSLRDSRKIF
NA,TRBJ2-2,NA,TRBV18,TGTGCCAGCTCACCGCAACAAAGGGAGAGGACCGGGGAGCTGTTTTTT,CASSPQQRERTGELFF
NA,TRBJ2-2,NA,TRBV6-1,TGTGCCAGTAATGGGCACCGGGGAGCTGTTTTT,CASNGHRGAVF
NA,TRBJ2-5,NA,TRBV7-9,TGTGCCAGCAGCTTAGGGACCTACGCGCAGTACTTC,CASSLGTYAQYF
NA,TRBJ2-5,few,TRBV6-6,TGTGCCAGCAGACCTCAGGGCCAAGAGACCCAGTACTTC,CASRPQGQETQYF
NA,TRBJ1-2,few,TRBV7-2,TGTGCCAGCAGTTCCTTTCGGACGGGCTACACCTTC,CASSSFRTGYTF
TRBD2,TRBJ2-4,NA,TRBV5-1,TGCGCCAGCAGCTTGGGACTAGCGGGGGGAAGCGAGAACATTCAGTACTTC,CASSLGLAGGSENIQYF
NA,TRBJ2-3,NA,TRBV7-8,TGTGCCAGCAGCTTTGACACTTACACAGATACGCAGTATTTT,CASSFDTYTDTQYF
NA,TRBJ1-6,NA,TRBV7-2,TGTGCCAGCAGCCCTCGCGGAGGTGGTCATTCACCCCTCCACTTT,CASSPRGGGHSPLHF
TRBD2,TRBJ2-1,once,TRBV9,TGTGCCAGCACCGTGGGAGGGTCAACCTACAATGAGCAGTTCTTC,CASTVGGSTYNEQFF
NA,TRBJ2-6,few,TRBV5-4,TGTGCCAGCAGCTTGTCTGGGGCCAACGTCCTGACTTTC,CASSLSGANVLTF
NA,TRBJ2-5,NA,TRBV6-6,TGTGCCAGCAGTCCCTACCGGGACACCGGCCAAGAGACCCAGTACTTC,CASSPYRDTGQETQYF
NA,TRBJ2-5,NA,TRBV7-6,TGTGCCAGCAGCCAAGCTGTGGGGGGAAAGACCCAGTACTTC,CASSQAVGGKTQYF